The 6 T cell receptor beta chains given below trace back to one sample, sequenced in a study of Graves' ophthalmopathy and Graves' hyperthyroidism. CDR3 regions of TCR beta were amplified from RNA transcripts. HTBI primers primed a first-round RT-PCR, and a second-round multiplex PCR followed. TCRdb re-called the multiplex PCR reads through MiXCR, storing one row per CDR3 protein. This table holds approximately 460,000 distinct CDR3 sequences, 13% to 15% found once. Sequenced: blood. These receptors were obtained from a woman in her 30s with Graves' ophthalmopathy.

This clonotype showed up many times. The chain links TRBV7-8 to TRBJ2-4; 11 bases map to TRBD1. CDR1 and CDR2 from the germline V gene are SGHVS and FQNEAQ. With V trimmed by 5 bases and J by 9 bases, 12 bases remained unmatched. The CDR3 covers 16 residues. CDR3 sequence reads: CASSLGTGGVWGIQYF. DNA of the CDR3: TGTGCCAGCAGCCTAGGGACAGGGGGGGTGTGGGGCATTCAGTACTTC.

This clonotype was counted many times. The chain carries TRBV15 and TRBJ1-5, with D perhaps TRBD1 (5 bases). Germline V gives CDR1 LNHNV, CDR2 YYDKDF (reference sequence). The CDR3 covers 14 residues. V was pared by 0 bases and J by 5 bases, with 8 bases between. The DNA of the CDR3 is TGTGCCACCAGCAGAGATCTCAGGGATCAGCCCCAGCATTTT. Translated, it gives CATSRDLRDQPQHF.

This clonotype was seen a handful of times. The chain combines TRBV19 with TRBJ2-7, with TRBD2 matching 13 bases. This CDR3 region has 15 residues. Germline CDR1 LNHDA, CDR2 SQIVND (reference sequence). Trimming cost V 6 bases and J 3 bases; bases outside gene matches: 5. CDR3 loop: CASRLAGGTHYEQYF. The CDR3 nucleotides read TGTGCCAGTAGACTAGCGGGGGGGACCCACTACGAGCAGTACTTC.

J is TRBJ1-1 and V is TRBV12-3 or TRBV12-4, with D possibly TRBD1 on 6 matching bases. Trimming removed 6 bases from V and 4 bases from J, with 12 bases in between. The CDR3 loop spans 13 amino acids. DNA for the CDR3: TGTGCCAGCAGATATACAGGGTCCACTGAAGCTTTCTTT. This codes for CASRYTGSTEAFF.

This clonotype was seen at least ten times. The V and J genes are TRBV20-1 and TRBJ1-2, with D possibly matching TRBD1 (5 bases). Germline assignment: CDR1 DFQATT and CDR2 SNEGSKA (reference sequence). The CDR3 loop spans 11 amino acids. With 5 bases removed from V and 2 bases from J, the gap between germline ends came to 6 bases. The DNA of the CDR3 is TGCAGTGCTGGGGGGAACTATGGCTACACCTTC. The encoded protein is CSAGGNYGYTF.

This clonotype was counted once. DNA of the CDR3: TGCAGTGCAACGACAGGGCCTAACTATGGCTACACCTTC. This encodes CSATTGPNYGYTF. This chain joins TRBV20-1 and TRBJ1-2; 7 positions match TRBD1. V dropped 6 bases and J dropped 0; count of bases not matched to a gene: 4. The CDR3 has 13 residues. In germline, CDR1 is DFQATT, CDR2 SNEGSKA (reference sequence).